This TCR beta chain appears in the sequencing data of a study of shared clonotypes between healthy human individuals. This clone was observed once. Repertoires were generated with immunoSEQ multiplex PCR, while TCRdb's copy carries only in-frame clones and drops some. The sample holds approximately 480,000 clones, about three quarters seen once. V shed 4 bases and J shed 1 base, with 11 bases lying between them. CDR1 and CDR2 from the germline V gene are MNHEY and SVGAGI. CDR3 length equals 14 residues. The sequenced sample was PBMCs. The rearrangement links TRBV6-5 to TRBJ2-7; either TRBD1 or TRBD2 may supply D (6 bases each). This clonotype was sampled from a woman in her 40s in good health. Some clones in this sample may be carry-over from other donors' samples. The CDR3 DNA sequence: TGTGCCAGCAGTTCCGGGGGACATTCCTACGAGCAGTACTTC. It encodes CASSSGGHSYEQYF.